The clone carrying this TCR beta chain was counted between two and nine times. Each CDR3 protein gets one entry after TCRdb re-called the 5' RACE reads with MiXCR. The sample holds 500,000 to 550,000 distinct CDR3 sequences, less than 25% seen once. The data stem from a study of identical twins. This CDR3 region has 15 residues. Germline values: CDR1 SGHRS, CDR2 YFSETQ. The V and J ends lost 7 bases and 2 bases, in that order; junction bases with no gene match: 4. A further study also used this sample, focusing on T cells expressing NK-cell markers.

The chain joins TRBV5-1 to TRBJ2-5; 14 bases line up with TRBD2. This TCR was sampled from a woman aged 18-29 years in good health. The sequenced sample was CD4+ T cells sorted from blood. CDR3 protein: CASGTSGRGQETQYF. CDR3 coding DNA: TGCGCCAGCGGGACTAGCGGGAGAGGTCAAGAGACCCAGTACTTC.